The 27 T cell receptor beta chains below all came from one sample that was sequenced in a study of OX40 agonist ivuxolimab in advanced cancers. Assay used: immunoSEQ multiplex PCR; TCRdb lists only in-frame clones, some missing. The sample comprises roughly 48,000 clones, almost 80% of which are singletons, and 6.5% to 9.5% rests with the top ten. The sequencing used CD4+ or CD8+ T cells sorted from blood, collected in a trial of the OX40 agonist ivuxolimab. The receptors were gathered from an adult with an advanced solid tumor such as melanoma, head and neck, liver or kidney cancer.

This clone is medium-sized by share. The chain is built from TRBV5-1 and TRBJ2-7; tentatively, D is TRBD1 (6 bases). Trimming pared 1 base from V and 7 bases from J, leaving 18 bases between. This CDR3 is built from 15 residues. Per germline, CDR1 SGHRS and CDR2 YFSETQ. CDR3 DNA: TGCGCCAGCAGCTTGTTTTCCGGGTCCCAGGGGGAGCAGTACTTC. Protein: CASSLFSGSQGEQYF.

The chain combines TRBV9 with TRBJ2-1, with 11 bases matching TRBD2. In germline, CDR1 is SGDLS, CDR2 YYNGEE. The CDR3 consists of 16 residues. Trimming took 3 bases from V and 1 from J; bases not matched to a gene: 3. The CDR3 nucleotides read TGTGCCAGCAGCGGTGGACTAGCGGGTTCCTACAATGAGCAGTTCTTC. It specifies CASSGGLAGSYNEQFF.

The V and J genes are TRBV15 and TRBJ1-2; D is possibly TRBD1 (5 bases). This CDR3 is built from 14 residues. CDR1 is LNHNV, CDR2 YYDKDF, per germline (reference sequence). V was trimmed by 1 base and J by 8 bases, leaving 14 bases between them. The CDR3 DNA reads TGTGCCACCAGCAGAGTGATTTCCGGGGGAGGCTACACCTTC. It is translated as CATSRVISGGGYTF.

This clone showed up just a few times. The CDR3 is CASSFQGATEAFF. CDR3 nucleotides: TGTGCCAGCAGCTTTCAGGGGGCGACTGAAGCTTTCTTT. J is TRBJ1-1 and V is TRBV7-2; 8 bases match TRBD1. Germline trimming cut 3 bases from V and 5 bases from J; bases unmatched to any gene: 2. Germline V gene data show CDR1 as SGHTA and CDR2 as FQGNSA. This CDR3 spans 13 amino acids.

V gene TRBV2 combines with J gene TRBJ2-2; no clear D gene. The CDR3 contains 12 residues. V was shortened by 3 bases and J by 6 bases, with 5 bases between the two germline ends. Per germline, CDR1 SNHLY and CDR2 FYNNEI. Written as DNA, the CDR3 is TGTGCCAGCAGTGACCGGGCCGGGGAGCTGTTTTTT. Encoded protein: CASSDRAGELFF. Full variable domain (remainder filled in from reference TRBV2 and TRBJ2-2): EPEVTQTPSHQVTQMGQEVILRCVPISNHLYFYWYRQILGQKVEFLVSFYNNEISEKSEIFDDQFSVERPDGSNFTLKIRSTKLEDSAMYFCASSDRAGELFFGEGSRLTVL.

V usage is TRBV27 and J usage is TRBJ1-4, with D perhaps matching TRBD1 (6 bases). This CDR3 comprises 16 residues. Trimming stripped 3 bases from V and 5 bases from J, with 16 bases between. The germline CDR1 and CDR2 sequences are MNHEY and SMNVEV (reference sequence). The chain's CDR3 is CASSFRWGRGNEKLFF. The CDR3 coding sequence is TGTGCCAGCAGTTTTAGATGGGGCAGGGGCAATGAAAAACTGTTTTTT.

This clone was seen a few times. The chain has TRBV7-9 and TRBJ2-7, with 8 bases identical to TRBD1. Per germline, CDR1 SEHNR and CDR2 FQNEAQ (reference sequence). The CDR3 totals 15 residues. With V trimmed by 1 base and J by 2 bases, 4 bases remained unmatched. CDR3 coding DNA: TGTGCCAGCAGCTTAGGAGGGACAGGAGCCTACGAGCAGTACTTC. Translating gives CASSLGGTGAYEQYF.

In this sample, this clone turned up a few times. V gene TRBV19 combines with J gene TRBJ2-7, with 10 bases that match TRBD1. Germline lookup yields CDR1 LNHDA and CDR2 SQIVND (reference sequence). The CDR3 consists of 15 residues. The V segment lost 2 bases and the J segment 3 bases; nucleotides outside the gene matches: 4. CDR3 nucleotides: TGTGCCAGTAGTATAACGGACAGGGGGATCTACGAGCAGTACTTC. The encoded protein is CASSITDRGIYEQYF.

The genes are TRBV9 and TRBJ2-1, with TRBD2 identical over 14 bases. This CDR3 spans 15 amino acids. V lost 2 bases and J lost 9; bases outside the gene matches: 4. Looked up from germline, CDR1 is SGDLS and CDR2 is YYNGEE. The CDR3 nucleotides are TGTGCCAGCAGCGTCCCGGGACTAGCGGGAGTTGAGCAGTTCTTC. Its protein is CASSVPGLAGVEQFF.

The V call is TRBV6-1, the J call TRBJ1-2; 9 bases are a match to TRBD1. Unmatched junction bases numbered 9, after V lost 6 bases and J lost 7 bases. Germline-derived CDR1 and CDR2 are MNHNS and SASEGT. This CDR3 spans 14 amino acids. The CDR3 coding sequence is TGTGCCAGCAGGGATACAGGGGGCGTCTTTGGCTACACCTTC. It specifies CASRDTGGVFGYTF.

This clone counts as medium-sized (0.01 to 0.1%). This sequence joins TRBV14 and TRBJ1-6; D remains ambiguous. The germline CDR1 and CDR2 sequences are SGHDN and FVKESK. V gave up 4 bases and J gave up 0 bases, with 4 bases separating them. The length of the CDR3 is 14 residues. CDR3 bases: TGTGCCAGCAGCCGTAGCTCCTATAATTCACCCCTCCACTTT. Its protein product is CASSRSSYNSPLHF.

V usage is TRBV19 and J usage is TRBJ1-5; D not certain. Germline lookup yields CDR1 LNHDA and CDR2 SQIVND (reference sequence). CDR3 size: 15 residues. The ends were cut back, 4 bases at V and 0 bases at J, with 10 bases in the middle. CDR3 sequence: CASSKVTSSNQPQHF. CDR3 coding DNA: TGTGCCAGTAGTAAGGTAACCAGTAGCAATCAGCCCCAGCATTTT.

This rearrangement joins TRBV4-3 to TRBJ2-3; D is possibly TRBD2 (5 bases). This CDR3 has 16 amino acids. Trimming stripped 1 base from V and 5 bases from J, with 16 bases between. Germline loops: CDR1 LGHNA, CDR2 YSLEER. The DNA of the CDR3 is TGCGCCAGCAGCCAAGGAGCGGCACGGGTAATAGATACGCAGTATTTT. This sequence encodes CASSQGAARVIDTQYF.

CDR3 residues: CASSLGQGAIYNEQFF. CDR3 nucleotides: TGTGCCAGCAGCCTGGGACAGGGGGCAATCTACAATGAGCAGTTCTTC. The chain carries TRBV5-6 and TRBJ2-1; 12 bases map to TRBD1. Germline-derived CDR1 and CDR2 are SGHDT and YYEEEE. V gave up 4 bases and J gave up 3 bases; unmatched junction bases: 5. CDR3 length: 16 residues.

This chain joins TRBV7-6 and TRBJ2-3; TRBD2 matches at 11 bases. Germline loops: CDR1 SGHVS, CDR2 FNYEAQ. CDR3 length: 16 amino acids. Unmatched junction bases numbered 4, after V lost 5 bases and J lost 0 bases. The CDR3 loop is CASSPLAGGSTDTQYF. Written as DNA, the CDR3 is TGTGCCAGCAGCCCCCTAGCGGGAGGTAGCACAGATACGCAGTATTTT.

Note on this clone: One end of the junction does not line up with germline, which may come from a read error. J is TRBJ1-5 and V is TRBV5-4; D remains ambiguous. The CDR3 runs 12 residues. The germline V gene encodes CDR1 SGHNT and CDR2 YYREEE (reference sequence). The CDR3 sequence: CASRLDNQPQHF. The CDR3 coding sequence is TGTGCCAGCCGCTTGGACAATCAGCCCCAGCATTTT.

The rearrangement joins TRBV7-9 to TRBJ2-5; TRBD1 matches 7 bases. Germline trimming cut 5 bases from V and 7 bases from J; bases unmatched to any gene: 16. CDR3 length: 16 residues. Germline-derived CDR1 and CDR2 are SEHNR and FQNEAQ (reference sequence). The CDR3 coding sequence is TGTGCCAGCAGCCTGACAGGGCCAAAACAAATGAGGACCCAGTACTTC. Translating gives CASSLTGPKQMRTQYF.

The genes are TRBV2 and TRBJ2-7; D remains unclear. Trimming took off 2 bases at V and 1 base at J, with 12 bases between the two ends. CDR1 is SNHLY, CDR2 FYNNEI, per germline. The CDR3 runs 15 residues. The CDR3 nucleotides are TGTGCCAGCAGTGAAAGTCCCTCCGAGTCCTACGAGCAGTACTTC. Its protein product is CASSESPSESYEQYF.

CDR3: CSVAETWDRANEQYF. DNA for the CDR3: TGCAGCGTGGCCGAGACCTGGGACAGGGCCAACGAGCAGTACTTC. This rearrangement joins TRBV29-1 to TRBJ2-5; 9 bases are a match to TRBD1. Near its end, the DNA agrees better with TRBJ2-7, so the J call may be wrong. The CDR3 is 15 amino acids. In germline, CDR1 is SQVTM, CDR2 ANQGSEA.

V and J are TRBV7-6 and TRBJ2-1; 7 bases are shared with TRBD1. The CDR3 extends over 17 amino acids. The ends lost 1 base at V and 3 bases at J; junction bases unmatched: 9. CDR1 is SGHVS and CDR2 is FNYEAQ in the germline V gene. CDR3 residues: CASSLDVGTELYNEQFF. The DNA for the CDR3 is TGTGCCAGCAGCTTAGATGTCGGGACAGAGCTCTACAATGAGCAGTTCTTC.

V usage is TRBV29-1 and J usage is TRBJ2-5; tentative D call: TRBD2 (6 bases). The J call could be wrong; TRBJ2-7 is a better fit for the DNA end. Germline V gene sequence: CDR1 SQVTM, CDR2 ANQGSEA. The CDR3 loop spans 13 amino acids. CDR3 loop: CSVGTGSSYEQYF. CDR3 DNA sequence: TGCAGCGTCGGGACTGGGAGCTCCTACGAGCAGTACTTC.

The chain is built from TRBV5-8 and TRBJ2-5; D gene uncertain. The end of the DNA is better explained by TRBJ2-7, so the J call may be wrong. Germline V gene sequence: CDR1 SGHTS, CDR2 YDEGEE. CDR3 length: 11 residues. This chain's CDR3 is CASSLVFEQYF. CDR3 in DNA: TGTGCCAGCAGCTTGGTTTTCGAGCAGTACTTC.

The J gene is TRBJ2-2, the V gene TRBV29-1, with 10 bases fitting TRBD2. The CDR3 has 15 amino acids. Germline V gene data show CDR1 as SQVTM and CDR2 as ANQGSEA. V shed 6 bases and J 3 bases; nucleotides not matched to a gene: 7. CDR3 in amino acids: CSVETGTSDTGELFF. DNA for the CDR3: TGCAGCGTCGAAACCGGGACTAGCGACACCGGGGAGCTGTTTTTT.

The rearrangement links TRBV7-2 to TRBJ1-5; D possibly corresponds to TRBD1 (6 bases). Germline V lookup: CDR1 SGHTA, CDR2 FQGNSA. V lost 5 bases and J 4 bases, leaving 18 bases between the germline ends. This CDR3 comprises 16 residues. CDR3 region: CASSPQGLGRNQPQHF. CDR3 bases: TGTGCCAGCAGCCCACAGGGACTAGGTAGGAATCAGCCCCAGCATTTT.

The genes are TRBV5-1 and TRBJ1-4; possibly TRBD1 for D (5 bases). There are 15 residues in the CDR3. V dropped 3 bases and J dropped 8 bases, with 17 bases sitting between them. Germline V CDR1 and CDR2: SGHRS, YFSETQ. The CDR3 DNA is TGCGCCAGCAGCTCCGGGACTCAACGAGGGGAAAAACTGTTTTTT. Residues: CASSSGTQRGEKLFF.

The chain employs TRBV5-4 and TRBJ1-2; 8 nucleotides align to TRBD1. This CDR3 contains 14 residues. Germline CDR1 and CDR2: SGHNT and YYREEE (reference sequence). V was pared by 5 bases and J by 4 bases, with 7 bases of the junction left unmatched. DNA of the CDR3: TGTGCCAGCAGATCTCCGACAGGGGCCTATGGCTACACCTTC. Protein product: CASRSPTGAYGYTF.

CDR3 bases: TGTGCCAGCAGGCCCGAGGATATACAACATAGCACAGATACGCAGTATTTT. Translation: CASRPEDIQHSTDTQYF. The chain links TRBV11-2 to TRBJ2-3; D remains unclear. Trimming shortened V by 6 bases and J by 0 bases, and 19 bases separated the two germline ends. CDR1 is SGHAT and CDR2 is FQNNGV in the germline V gene. This CDR3 spans 17 amino acids.